These 7 T cell receptor beta chains were all obtained from the same sample, sequenced in a study of regulatory T cells in long-lasting Graves disease. Time point meaning: newly diagnosed GD, antithyroid drugs for less than 3 months. Construction of the TCR library relied on RNA isolated from PBMCs. Arm-PCR of CDR3 regions and iRepertoire HTBI primers were the basis on which TCR beta libraries were built. Each CDR3 protein is one row after TCRdb ran MiXCR on the multiplex PCR reads. The sample includes about 360,000 distinct CDR3 sequences, roughly 17% of them seen just once. The same sample was also used in a study of T cells in Graves' hyperthyroidism and ophthalmopathy.

The sample here was peripheral blood mononuclear cells (PBMCs), taken at new diagnosis, from a patient treated with antithyroid drugs. The receptors originated from a woman between 18 and 30 years old with Graves disease.

This clonotype was counted ten times or more. The J gene is TRBJ2-5, the V gene TRBV20-1, with TRBD2 identical over 9 bases. The CDR3 spans 20 residues. V was pared by 5 bases and J by 4 bases, with 26 bases of the junction left unmatched. Germline CDR1 reads DFQATT; CDR2 reads SNEGSKA (reference sequence). CDR3 amino acids: CSAQKRLRDFSWREGETQYF. The CDR3, as DNA: TGCAGTGCTCAAAAGCGACTCCGGGACTTTTCATGGCGGGAGGGAGAGACCCAGTACTTC.

Ten or more counts support this clonotype. The chain is built from TRBV20-1 and TRBJ2-7; TRBD1 aligns across 8 bases. The ends lost 1 base at V and 2 bases at J; junction bases unmatched: 7. The CDR3 is 15 residues long. Germline assignment: CDR1 DFQATT and CDR2 SNEGSKA (reference sequence). The CDR3 coding sequence is TGCAGTGCTAGAGGTTTGGAGGACAGGGCCTACGAGCAGTACTTC. The encoded protein is CSARGLEDRAYEQYF.

This clonotype was counted between two and nine times. The V gene is TRBV4-1, the J gene TRBJ2-2; no clear D gene. The germline V gene has CDR1 MGHRA and CDR2 YSYEKL. The CDR3 has 16 residues. V shed 1 base and J shed 3 bases, with 12 bases lying between them. The CDR3 nucleotides are TGCGCCAGCAGCCAAGTCATCCTCTTGGACACCGGGGAGCTGTTTTTT. Protein: CASSQVILLDTGELFF.

This clonotype was recorded at least ten times. This chain links TRBV28 with TRBJ2-6; D may match TRBD1 or TRBD2 (6 bases each). V was pared by 8 bases and J by 0 bases, with 11 bases between. Germline lookup yields CDR1 MDHEN and CDR2 SYDVKM. This CDR3 has 15 amino acids. CDR3 sequence (DNA): TGTGCCAGCTGGAAGGGGGGCTCTGGGGCCAACGTCCTGACTTTC. This gives the protein CASWKGGSGANVLTF.

This clonotype was recorded many times. The chain recombines TRBV7-2 with TRBJ1-1; D is uncertain. This CDR3 is built from 12 residues. Trimming left V 6 bases short and J 7 bases short, with 12 bases between. Germline V lookup: CDR1 SGHTA, CDR2 FQGNSA. In nucleotides, the CDR3 is TGTGCCAGCAGTCGACATGCTATTGAAGCTTTCTTT. Translated: CASSRHAIEAFF. The variable domain in full, with the rest retrieved from reference TRBV7-2 and TRBJ1-1, is GAGVSQSPSNKVTEKGKDVELRCDPISGHTALYWYRQSLGQGLEFLIYFQGNSAPDKSGLPSDRFSAERTGGSVSTLTIQRTQQEDSAVYLCASSRHAIEAFFGQGTRLTVV.

V is TRBV11-1 and J is TRBJ1-1, with 7 bases identical to TRBD1. The CDR3 extends over 17 amino acids. The trim removed 6 bases at V and 0 bases at J, leaving 13 bases unmatched. Germline CDR1 SGHAT, CDR2 FQDESV (reference sequence). The CDR3 loop is CASSYHPQGSMNTEAFF. In DNA, the CDR3 is TGTGCCAGCAGTTACCACCCACAGGGGTCCATGAACACTGAAGCTTTCTTT.

There are a few counts of this clonotype. The chain joins TRBV27 to TRBJ1-2; the D is unclear. The ends were cut back, 4 bases at V and 1 base at J, with 7 bases in the middle. The CDR3 consists of 13 residues. CDR1 and CDR2 from the germline V gene are MNHEY and SMNVEV (reference sequence). The CDR3 loop is CASSYSVNYGYTF. The CDR3 coding sequence is TGTGCCAGCAGTTACAGCGTTAACTATGGCTACACCTTC.